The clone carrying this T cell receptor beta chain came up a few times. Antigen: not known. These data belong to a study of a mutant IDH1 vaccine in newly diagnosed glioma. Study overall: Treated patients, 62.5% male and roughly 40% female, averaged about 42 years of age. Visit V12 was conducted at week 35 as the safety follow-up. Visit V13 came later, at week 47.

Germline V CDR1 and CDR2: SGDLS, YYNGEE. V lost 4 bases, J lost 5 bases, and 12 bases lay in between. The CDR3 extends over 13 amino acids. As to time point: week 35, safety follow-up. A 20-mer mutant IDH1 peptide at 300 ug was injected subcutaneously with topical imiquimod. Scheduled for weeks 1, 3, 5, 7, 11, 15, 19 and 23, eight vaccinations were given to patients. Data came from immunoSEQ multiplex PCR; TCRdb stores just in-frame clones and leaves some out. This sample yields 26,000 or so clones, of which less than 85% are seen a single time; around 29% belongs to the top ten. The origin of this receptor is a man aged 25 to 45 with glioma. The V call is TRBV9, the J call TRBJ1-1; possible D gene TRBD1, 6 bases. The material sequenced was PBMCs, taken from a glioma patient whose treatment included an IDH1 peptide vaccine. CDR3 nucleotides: TGTGCCAGCAGCATACAGGGTGGTACTGAAGCTTTCTTT. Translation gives CASSIQGGTEAFF.